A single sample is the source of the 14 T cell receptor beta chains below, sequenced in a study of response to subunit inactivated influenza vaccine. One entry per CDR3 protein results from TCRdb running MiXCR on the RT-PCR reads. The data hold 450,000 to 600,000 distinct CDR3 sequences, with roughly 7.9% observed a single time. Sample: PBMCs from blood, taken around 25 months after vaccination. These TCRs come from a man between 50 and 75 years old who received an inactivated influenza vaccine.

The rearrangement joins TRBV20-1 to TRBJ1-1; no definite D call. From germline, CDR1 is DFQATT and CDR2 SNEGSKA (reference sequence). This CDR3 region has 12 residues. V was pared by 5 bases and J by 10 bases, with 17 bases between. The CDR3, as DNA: TGCAGTGCTCGGGCGGCGGGTAACCCAGCTTTCTTT. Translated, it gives CSARAAGNPAFF.

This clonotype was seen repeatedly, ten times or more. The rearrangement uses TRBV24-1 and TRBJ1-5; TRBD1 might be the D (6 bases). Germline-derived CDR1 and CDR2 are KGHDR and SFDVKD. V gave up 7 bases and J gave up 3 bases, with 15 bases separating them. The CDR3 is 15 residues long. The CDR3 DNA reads TGTGCCACCAGCCGATACGGGGGGCCCAATCAGCCCCAGCATTTT. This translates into CATSRYGGPNQPQHF.

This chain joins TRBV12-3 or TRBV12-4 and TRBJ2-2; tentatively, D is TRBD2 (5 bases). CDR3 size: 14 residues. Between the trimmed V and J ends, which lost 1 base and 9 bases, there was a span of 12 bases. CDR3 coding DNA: TGTGCCAGCAGTTTAGAGGGCGGACTTTGGGAGCTGTTTTTT. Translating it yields CASSLEGGLWELFF.

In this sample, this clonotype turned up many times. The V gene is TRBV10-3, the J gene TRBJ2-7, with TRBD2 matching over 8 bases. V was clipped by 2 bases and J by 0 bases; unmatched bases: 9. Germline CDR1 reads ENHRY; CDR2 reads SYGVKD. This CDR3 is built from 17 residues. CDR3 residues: CAISEPGLGTTSYEQYF. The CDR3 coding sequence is TGTGCCATCAGTGAGCCGGGACTAGGCACAACCTCCTACGAGCAGTACTTC.

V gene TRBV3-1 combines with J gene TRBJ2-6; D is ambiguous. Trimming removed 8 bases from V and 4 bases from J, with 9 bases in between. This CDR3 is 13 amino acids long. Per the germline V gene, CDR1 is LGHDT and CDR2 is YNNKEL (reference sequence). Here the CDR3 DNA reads TGTGCCAGCGCAGCGCTCGGGGCCAACGTCCTGACTTTC. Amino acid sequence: CASAALGANVLTF.

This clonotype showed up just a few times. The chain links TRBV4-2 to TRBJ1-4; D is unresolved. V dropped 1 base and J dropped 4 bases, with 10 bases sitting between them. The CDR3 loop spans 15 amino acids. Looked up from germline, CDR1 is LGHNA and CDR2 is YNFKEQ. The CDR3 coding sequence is TGTGCCAGCAGCCAAGGGGGAGAAATTAATGAAAAACTGTTTTTT. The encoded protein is CASSQGGEINEKLFF.

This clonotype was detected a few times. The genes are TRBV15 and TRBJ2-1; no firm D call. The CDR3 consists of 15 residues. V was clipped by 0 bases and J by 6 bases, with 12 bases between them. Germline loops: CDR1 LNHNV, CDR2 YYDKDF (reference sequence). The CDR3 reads CATSRDIGLGNEQFF. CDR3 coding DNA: TGTGCCACCAGCAGAGATATAGGTCTAGGCAATGAGCAGTTCTTC.

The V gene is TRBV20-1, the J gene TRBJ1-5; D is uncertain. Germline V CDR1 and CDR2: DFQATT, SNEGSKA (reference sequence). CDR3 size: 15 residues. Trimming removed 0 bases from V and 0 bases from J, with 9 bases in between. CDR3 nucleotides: TGCAGTGCTAGAGATAGACAATATAGCAATCAGCCCCAGCATTTT. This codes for CSARDRQYSNQPQHF.

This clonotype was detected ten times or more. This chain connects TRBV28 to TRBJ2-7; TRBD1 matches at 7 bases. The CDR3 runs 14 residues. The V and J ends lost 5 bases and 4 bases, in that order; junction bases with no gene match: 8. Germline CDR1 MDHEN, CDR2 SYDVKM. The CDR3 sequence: CASSPPDRLYEQYF. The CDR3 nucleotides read TGTGCCAGCAGTCCCCCGGACAGGCTTTACGAGCAGTACTTC.

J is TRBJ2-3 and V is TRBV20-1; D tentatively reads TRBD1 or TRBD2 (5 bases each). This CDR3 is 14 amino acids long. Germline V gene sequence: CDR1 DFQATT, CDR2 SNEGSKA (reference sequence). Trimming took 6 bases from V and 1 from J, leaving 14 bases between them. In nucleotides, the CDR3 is TGCAGTGCGCCGGGGCCCTGGGGCACAGATACGCAGTATTTT. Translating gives CSAPGPWGTDTQYF.

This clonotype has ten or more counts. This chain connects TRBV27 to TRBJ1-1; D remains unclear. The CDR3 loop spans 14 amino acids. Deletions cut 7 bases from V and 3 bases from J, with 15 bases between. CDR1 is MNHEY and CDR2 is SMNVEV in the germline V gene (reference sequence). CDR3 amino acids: CASTPRPGDTEAFF. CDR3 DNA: TGTGCCAGCACCCCTCGGCCGGGTGACACTGAAGCTTTCTTT.

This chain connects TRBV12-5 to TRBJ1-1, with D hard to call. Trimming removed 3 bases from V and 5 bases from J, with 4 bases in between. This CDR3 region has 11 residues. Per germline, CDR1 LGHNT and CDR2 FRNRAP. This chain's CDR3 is CASGFGTEAFF. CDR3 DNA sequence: TGTGCTAGTGGTTTTGGTACTGAAGCTTTCTTT.

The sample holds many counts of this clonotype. The DNA of the CDR3 is TGTGCCAGCAGCTCGGGACCTAACACCGGGGAGCTGTTTTTT. Protein: CASSSGPNTGELFF. The gene calls are TRBV5-5 and TRBJ2-2; D could derive from TRBD1 or TRBD2 (5 bases each). Per the germline V gene, CDR1 is SGHKS and CDR2 is YYEKEE (reference sequence). Trimming stripped 3 bases from V and 2 bases from J, with 8 bases between. This CDR3 is built from 14 residues.

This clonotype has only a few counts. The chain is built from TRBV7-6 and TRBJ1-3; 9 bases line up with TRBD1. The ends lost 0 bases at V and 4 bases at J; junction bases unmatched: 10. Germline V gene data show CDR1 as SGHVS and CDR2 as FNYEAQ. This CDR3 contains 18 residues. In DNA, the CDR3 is TGTGCCAGCAGCTTAGCGAGCGGCGGGACAGGGAAGGGAAACACCATATATTTT. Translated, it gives CASSLASGGTGKGNTIYF.